This T cell receptor (beta chain) is drawn from a study of beta chain features in type 1 diabetes. Study-wide points: The question of HLA type influencing TCRB rearrangement was one that remained unresolved here. TCRB CDR3s were moderately but significantly shorter in Type 1 diabetes patients in all four CD4+ subsets. For type 1 diabetes patients, VDJ junctions showed fewer insertions and more deletions. A PCR bias possibly favoring shorter templates would apply equally to patients and controls.

CDR1 is SGHDT and CDR2 is YYEEEE in the germline V gene. V was pared by 2 bases and J by 0 bases, with 11 bases between. The CDR3 has 16 residues. This clone was counted between two and nine times. Its antigen is as yet unknown. Expressed TCRB transcripts were sequenced after all isolated RNA was converted to cDNA. Here immunoSEQ multiplex PCR was the method, and the copy in TCRdb shows in-frame clones only, minus some. Of around 250,000 clones listed, approximately 15% are singletons. The TCR comes from a man in his thirties or forties with type 1 diabetes. The sample comprised naive CD4+ T cells from blood. V usage is TRBV5-6 and J usage is TRBJ2-2, with D possibly TRBD2 on 6 matching bases. Here the CDR3 DNA reads TGTGCCAGCAGCTTTTCCGGAGGGGCGAACACCGGGGAGCTGTTTTTT. Encoded protein: CASSFSGGANTGELFF.